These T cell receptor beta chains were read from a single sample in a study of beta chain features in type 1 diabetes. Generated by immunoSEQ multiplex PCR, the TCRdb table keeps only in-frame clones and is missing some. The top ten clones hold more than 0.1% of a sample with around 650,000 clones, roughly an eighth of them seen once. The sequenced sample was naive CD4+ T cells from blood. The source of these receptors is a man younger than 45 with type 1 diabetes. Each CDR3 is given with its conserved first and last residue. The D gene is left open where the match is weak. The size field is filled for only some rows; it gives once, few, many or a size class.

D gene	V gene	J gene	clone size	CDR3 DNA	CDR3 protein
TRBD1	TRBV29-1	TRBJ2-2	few	TGCAGCGGTGCTCGGGACAGGGGTTCCGGGGAGCTGTTTTTT	CSGARDRGSGELFF
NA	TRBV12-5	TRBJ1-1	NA	TGTGCTAGTGGTTTGGTACCAGAAGGCACTGAAGCTTTCTTT	CASGLVPEGTEAFF
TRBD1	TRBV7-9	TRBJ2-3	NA	TGTGCCAGCAGCACCGGACAGGGGGCTGAGTGGAGCACAGATACGCAGTATTTT	CASSTGQGAEWSTDTQYF
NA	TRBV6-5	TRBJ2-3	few	TGTGCCAGCAGTGGCGCTAGCACAGATACGCAGTATTTT	CASSGASTDTQYF
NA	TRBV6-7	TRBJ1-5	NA	TGTGCCAGCAGCCACTGGCATCAGCCCCAGCATTTT	CASSHWHQPQHF
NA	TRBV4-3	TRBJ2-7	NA	TGCGCCAGCAGCCAAGACCCATGGACCTACGAGCAGTACTTC	CASSQDPWTYEQYF
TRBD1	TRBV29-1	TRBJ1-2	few	TGCAGCGTCGACCGGGACAGGGGGCTTTCTGGCTACACCTTC	CSVDRDRGLSGYTF
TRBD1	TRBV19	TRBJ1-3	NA	TGTGCCAGTGGACAGGGGGCTGGAAACACCATATATTTT	CASGQGAGNTIYF
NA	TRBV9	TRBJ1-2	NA	TGTGCCAGCAGCGTAGACTTCAGAGACTATGGCTACACCTTC	CASSVDFRDYGYTF
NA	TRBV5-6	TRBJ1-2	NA	TGTGCCAGCAGCTTGGAAGGTCTTGGCTACACCTTC	CASSLEGLGYTF
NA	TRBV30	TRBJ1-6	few	TGTGCCTGGAGTGTACAGGGTACACCCCTCCACTTT	CAWSVQGTPLHF
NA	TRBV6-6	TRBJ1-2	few	TGTGCCAGCAGTTCCGGACCCTATGGCTACACCTTC	CASSSGPYGYTF
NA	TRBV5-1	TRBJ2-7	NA	TGCGCCAGCAGCTTGGTGGGTCTAGCCATAAGCGAGCAGTACTTC	CASSLVGLAISEQYF
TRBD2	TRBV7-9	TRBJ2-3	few	TGTGCCAGCAGCCCGAGCGGGGGGGCAGATACGCAGTATTTT	CASSPSGGADTQYF
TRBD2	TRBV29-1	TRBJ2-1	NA	TGCAGCGTTGACCCTAGCGGGGGGGGTGAGTTCTTC	CSVDPSGGGEFF
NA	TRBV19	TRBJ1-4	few	TGTGCCAGTAGTATAGGAGAACAGGGCGGTGAAAAACTGTTTTTT	CASSIGEQGGEKLFF
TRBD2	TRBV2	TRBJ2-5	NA	TGTGCCAGCAGCGAATCGCCTGGGGCTAGCGGGGTTCAAGAGACCCAGTACTTC	CASSESPGASGVQETQYF
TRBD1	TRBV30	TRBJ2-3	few	TGTGCCCTTAGCAGGGGGCGCTCAGATACGCAGTATTTT	CALSRGRSDTQYF
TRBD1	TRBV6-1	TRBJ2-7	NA	TGTGCCACCGAAGGGACAGTTACCTACGAGCAGTACTTC	CATEGTVTYEQYF
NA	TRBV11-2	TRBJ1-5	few	TGTGCCAGCAGCTTAGATTCTTCTCAGCCCCAGCATTTT	CASSLDSSQPQHF
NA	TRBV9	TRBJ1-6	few	TGTGCCAGCAGCGCCCAACAGGGAACTAATTCACCCCTCCACTTT	CASSAQQGTNSPLHF
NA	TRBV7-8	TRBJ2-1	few	TGTGCCAGCAGCTTAGCGCATTACAATGAGCAGTTCTTC	CASSLAHYNEQFF
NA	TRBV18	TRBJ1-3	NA	TGTGCCAGCTCACCAAGGGACATAGGCTCTGGAAACACCATATATTTT	CASSPRDIGSGNTIYF
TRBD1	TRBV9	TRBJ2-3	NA	TGTGCCAGCAGCGGCCCGGGACAGGGCACAGATACGCAGTATTTT	CASSGPGQGTDTQYF
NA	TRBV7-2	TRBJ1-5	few	TGTGCCAGCAGCTTAAAGGATCAGCCCCAGCATTTT	CASSLKDQPQHF
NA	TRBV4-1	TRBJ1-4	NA	TGCGCCAGCAGCCGGGATTTAGGGACGGCGGAAAAACTGTTTTTT	CASSRDLGTAEKLFF
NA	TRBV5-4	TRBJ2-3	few	TGTGCCAGCAGCGTAGGCTCAGATACGCAGTATTTT	CASSVGSDTQYF
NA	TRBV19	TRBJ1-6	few	TGTGCCAGTAGTATAGATCCCCAGGGTGCGGCTTCACCCCTCCACTTT	CASSIDPQGAASPLHF
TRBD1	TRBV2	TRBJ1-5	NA	TGTGCCAGCAGCCGAACAGGGGTCAATCAGCCCCAGCATTTT	CASSRTGVNQPQHF
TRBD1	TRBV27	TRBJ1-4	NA	TGTGCCAGCAGTCTCCGGACAGGGAGTGAAAAACTGTTTTTT	CASSLRTGSEKLFF
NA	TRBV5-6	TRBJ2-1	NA	TGTGCCAGCAGCCCGACGAGCTCCTACAATGAGCAGTTCTTC	CASSPTSSYNEQFF
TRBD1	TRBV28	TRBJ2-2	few	TGTGCCAGCAAATCCGGGGCCGGGACAGAGGTCGGGGAGCTGTTTTTT	CASKSGAGTEVGELFF
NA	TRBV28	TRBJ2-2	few	TGTGCCAGCACTGAGCAGGACACCGGGGAGCTGTTTTTT	CASTEQDTGELFF
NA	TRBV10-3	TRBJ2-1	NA	TGTGCCATCAGTGAGTCGAGGATCAATGAGCAGTTCTTC	CAISESRINEQFF
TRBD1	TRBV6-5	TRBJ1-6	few	TGTGCCAGCACGACAGGGCTCAATTCACCCCTCCACTTT	CASTTGLNSPLHF
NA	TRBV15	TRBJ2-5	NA	TGTGCCACCAGATTAGGGTTTGAAGAAGAGACCCAGTACTTC	CATRLGFEEETQYF
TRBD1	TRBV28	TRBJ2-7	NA	TGTGCCAGCAGTTTGGTGGGACAGGGCCTCTACGAGCAGTACTTC	CASSLVGQGLYEQYF
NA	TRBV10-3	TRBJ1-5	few	TGTGCCATCAGCGGAGAAAGCAATCAGCCCCAGCATTTT	CAISGESNQPQHF
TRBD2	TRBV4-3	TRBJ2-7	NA	TGCGCCAGCAGCCAAGTACGGGGGGTACCCTACGAGCAGTACTTC	CASSQVRGVPYEQYF
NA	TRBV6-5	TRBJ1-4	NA	TGTGCCAGCAAACAGTCTTTAGGCACTAATGAAAAACTGTTTTTT	CASKQSLGTNEKLFF
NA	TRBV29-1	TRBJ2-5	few	TGCAGCGTTGAGTCTAGCCCCGGGACCCAGTACTTC	CSVESSPGTQYF